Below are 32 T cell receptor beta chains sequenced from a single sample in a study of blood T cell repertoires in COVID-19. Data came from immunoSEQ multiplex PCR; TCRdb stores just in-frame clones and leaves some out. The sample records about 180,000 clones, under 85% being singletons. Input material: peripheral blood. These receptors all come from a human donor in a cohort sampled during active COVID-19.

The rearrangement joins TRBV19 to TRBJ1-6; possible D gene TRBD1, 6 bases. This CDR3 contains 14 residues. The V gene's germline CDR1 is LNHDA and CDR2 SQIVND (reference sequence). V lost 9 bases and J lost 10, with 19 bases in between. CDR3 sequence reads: CASKYRAPESPLHF. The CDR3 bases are TGTGCCAGCAAGTACAGGGCCCCGGAATCACCCCTCCACTTT.

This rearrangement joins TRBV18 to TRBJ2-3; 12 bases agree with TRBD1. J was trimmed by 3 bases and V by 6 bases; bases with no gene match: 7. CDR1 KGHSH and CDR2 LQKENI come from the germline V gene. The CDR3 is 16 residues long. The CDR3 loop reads CASSSGTGGMTDTQYF. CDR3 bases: TGTGCCAGCTCGAGCGGGACAGGGGGCATGACAGATACGCAGTATTTT. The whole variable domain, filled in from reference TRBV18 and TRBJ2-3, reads NAGVMQNPRHLVRRRGQEARLRCSPMKGHSHVYWYRQLPEEGLKFMVYLQKENIIDESGMPKERFSAEFPKEGPSILRIQQVVRGDSAAYFCASSSGTGGMTDTQYFGPGTRLTVL.

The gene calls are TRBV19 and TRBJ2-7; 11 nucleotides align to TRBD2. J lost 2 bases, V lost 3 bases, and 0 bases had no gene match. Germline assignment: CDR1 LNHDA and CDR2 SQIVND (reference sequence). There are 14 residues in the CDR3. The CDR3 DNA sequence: TGTGCCAGTAGTATTAGCGGGGGGGCCTACGAGCAGTACTTC. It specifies CASSISGGAYEQYF.

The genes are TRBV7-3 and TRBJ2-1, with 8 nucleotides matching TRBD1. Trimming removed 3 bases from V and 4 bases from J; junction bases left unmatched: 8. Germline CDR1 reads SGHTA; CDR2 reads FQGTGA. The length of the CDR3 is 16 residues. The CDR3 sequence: CASSFSGTGQYNEQFF. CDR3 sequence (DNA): TGTGCCAGCAGCTTCTCCGGGACAGGACAATACAATGAGCAGTTCTTC.

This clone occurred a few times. The CDR3 sequence is CASSYSETSGNEQFF. CDR3 nucleotides: TGTGCCAGCAGTTACTCGGAGACTAGCGGCAATGAGCAGTTCTTC. V usage is TRBV6-5 and J usage is TRBJ2-1; 9 positions match TRBD2. Germline V gene data show CDR1 as MNHEY and CDR2 as SVGAGI. Losses at the gene ends were 0 bases for V and 6 bases for J; bases not matched to a gene: 3. The CDR3 is 15 amino acids.

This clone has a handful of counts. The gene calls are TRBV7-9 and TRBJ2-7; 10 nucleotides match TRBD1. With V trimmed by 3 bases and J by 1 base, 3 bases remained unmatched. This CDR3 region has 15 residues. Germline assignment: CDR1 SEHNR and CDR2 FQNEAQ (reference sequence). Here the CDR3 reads CASSFPGQGSYEQYF. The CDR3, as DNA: TGTGCCAGCAGCTTTCCGGGACAGGGGTCCTACGAGCAGTACTTC.

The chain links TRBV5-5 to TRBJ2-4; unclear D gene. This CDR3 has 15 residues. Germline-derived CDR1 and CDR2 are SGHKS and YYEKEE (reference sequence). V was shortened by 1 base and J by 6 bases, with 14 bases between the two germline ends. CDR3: CASSLFSDLGNIQYF. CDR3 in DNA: TGTGCCAGCAGCTTGTTTAGTGACTTGGGAAACATTCAGTACTTC.

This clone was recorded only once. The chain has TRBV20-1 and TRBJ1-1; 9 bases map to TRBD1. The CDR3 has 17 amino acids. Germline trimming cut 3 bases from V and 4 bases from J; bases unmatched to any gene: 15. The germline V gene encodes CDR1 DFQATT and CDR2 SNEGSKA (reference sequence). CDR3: CSASGQGSFGGSTEAFF. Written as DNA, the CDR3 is TGCAGTGCTAGTGGACAGGGGTCCTTCGGGGGTAGCACTGAAGCTTTCTTT.

CDR3 sequence reads: CASSLRTGRTGELFF. The CDR3 region has the DNA TGTGCCAGCAGCCTCAGGACAGGGCGAACAGGGGAGCTGTTTTTT. The V and J genes are TRBV5-8 and TRBJ2-2, with 8 bases that match TRBD1. With V trimmed by 4 bases and J by 8 bases, 10 bases remained unmatched. Looked up from germline, CDR1 is SGHTS and CDR2 is YDEGEE. The CDR3 has 15 amino acids.

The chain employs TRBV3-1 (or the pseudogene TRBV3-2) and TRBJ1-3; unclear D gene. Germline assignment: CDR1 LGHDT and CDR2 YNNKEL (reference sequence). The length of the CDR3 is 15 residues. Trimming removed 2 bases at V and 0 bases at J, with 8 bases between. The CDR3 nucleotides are TGTGCCAGCAGCCAATCGTTACTCTCTGGAAACACCATATATTTT. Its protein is CASSQSLLSGNTIYF.

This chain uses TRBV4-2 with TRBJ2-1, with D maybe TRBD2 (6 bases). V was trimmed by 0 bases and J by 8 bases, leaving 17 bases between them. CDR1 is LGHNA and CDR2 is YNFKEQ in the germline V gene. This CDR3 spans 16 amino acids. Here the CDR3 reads CASSQDQTRGLYEQFF. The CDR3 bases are TGTGCCAGCAGCCAAGACCAGACTAGGGGCCTCTATGAGCAGTTCTTC.

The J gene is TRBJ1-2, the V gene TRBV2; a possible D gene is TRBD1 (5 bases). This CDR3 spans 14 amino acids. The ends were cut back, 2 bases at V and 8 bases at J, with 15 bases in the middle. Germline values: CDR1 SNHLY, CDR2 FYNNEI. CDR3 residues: CASSEYRHAGGYTF. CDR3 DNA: TGTGCCAGCAGTGAATACAGGCACGCGGGAGGCTACACCTTC.

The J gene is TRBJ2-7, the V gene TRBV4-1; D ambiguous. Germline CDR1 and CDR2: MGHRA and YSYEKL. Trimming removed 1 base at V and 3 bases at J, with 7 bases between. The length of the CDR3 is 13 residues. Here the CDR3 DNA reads TGCGCCAGCAGCCAAGCAGGCAGCTACGAGCAGTACTTC. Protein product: CASSQAGSYEQYF.

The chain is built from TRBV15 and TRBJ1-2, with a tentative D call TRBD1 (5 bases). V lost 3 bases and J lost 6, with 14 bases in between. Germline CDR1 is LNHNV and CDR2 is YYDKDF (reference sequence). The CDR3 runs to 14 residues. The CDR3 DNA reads TGTGCCACCAGCAGGACAGAGGGACTTAATGGCTACACCTTC. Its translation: CATSRTEGLNGYTF.

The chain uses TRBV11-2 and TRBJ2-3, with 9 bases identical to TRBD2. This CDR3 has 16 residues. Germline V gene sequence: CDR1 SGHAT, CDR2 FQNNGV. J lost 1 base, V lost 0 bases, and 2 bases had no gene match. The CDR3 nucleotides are TGTGCCAGCAGCTTAGAAGGCGGGGGGGGCACAGATACGCAGTATTTT. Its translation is CASSLEGGGGTDTQYF.

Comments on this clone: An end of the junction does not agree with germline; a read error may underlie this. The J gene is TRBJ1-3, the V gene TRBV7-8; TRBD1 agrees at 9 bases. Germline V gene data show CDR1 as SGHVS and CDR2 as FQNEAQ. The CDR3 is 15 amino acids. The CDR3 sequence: CAGSLQGAVGNTIYF. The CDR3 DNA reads TGTGCCGGCAGCCTACAGGGGGCGGTTGGAAACACCATATATTTT.

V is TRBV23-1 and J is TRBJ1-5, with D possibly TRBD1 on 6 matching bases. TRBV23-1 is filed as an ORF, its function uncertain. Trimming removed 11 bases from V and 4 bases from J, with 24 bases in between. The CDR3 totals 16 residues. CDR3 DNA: TGCGCCGTAATACGCAGGGACAACCCTGCAAATCAGCCCCAGCATTTT. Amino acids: CAVIRRDNPANQPQHF.

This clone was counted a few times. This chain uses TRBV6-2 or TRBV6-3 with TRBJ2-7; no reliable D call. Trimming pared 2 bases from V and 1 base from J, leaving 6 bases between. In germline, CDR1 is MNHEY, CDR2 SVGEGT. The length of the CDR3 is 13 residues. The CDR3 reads CASSYGQSYEQYF. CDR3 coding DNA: TGTGCCAGCAGTTACGGGCAGTCCTACGAGCAGTACTTC.

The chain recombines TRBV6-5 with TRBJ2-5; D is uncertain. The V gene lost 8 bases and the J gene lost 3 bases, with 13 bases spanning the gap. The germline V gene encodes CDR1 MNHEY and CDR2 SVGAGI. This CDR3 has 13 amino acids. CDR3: CASGGKLEETQYF. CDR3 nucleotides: TGTGCCAGCGGCGGCAAACTTGAAGAGACCCAGTACTTC.

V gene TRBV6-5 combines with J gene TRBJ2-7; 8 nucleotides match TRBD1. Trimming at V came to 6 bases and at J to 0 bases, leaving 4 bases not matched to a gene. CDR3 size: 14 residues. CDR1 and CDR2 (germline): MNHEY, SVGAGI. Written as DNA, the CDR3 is TGTGCCAGCAGGATAGGACAGGGCTCCTACGAGCAGTACTTC. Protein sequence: CASRIGQGSYEQYF.

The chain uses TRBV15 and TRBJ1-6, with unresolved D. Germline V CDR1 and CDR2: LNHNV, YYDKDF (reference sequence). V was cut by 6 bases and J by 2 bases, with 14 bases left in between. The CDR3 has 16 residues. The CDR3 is CATRGLGRPYNSPLHF. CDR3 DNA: TGTGCCACCAGGGGCCTGGGCAGGCCCTATAATTCACCCCTCCACTTT.

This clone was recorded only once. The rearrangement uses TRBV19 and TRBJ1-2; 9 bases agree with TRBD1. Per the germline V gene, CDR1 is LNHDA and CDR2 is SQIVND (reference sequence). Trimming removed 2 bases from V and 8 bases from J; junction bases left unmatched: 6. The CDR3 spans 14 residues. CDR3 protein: CASSIMGQGDGYTF. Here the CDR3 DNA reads TGTGCCAGTAGTATAATGGGACAGGGAGACGGCTACACCTTC.

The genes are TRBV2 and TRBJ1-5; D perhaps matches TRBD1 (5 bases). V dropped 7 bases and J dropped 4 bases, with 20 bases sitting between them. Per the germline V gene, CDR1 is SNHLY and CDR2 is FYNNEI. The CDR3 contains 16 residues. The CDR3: CASIRSVGEGNQPQHF. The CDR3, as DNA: TGTGCCAGCATCCGGAGCGTGGGGGAGGGGAATCAGCCCCAGCATTTT.

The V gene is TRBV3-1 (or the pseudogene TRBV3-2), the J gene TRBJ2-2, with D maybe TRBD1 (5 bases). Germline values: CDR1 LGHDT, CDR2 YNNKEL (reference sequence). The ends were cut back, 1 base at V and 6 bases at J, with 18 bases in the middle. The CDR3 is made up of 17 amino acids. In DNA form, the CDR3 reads TGTGCCAGCAGCCAAGCAGGGAATAAGGTAGTGTCCGGGGAGCTGTTTTTT. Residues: CASSQAGNKVVSGELFF.

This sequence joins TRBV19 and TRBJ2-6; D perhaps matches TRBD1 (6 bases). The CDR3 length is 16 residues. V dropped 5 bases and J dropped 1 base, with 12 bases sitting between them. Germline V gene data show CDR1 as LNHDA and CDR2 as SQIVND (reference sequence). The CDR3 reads CASSLGADSGANVLTF. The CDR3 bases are TGTGCCAGTAGTCTGGGGGCAGATTCTGGGGCCAACGTCCTGACTTTC.

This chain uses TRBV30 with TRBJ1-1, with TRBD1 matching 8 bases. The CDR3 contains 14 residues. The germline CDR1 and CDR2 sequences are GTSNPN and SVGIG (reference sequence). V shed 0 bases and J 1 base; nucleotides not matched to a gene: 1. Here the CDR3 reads CAWSVGQGNTEAFF. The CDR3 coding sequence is TGTGCCTGGAGTGTTGGACAGGGGAACACTGAAGCTTTCTTT.

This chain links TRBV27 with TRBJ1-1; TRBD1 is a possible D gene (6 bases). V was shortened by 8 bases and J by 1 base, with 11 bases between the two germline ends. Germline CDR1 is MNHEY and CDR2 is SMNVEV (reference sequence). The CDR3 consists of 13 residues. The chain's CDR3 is CASAKGQNTEAFF. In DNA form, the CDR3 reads TGTGCCAGCGCGAAGGGACAGAACACTGAAGCTTTCTTT.

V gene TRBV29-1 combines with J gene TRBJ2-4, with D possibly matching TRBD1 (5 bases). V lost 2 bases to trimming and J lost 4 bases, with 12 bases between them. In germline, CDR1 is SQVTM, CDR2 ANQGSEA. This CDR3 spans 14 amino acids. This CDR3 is CSVETGNIKNIQYF. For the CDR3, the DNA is TGCAGCGTTGAAACAGGCAATATTAAAAACATTCAGTACTTC.

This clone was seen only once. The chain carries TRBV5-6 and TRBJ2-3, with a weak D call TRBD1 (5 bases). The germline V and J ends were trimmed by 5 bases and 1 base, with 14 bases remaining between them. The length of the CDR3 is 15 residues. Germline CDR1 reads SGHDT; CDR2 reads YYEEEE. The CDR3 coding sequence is TGTGCCAGCAGTGTTAGGGGCTGGGGCACAGATACGCAGTATTTT. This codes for CASSVRGWGTDTQYF.

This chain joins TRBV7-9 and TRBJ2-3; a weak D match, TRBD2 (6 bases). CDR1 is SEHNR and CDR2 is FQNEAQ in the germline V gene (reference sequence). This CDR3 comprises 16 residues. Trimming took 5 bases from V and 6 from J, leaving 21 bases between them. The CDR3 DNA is TGTGCCAGCAGCCCCACGTCAAGTCTCCGGGGGGATACGCAGTATTTT. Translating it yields CASSPTSSLRGDTQYF.

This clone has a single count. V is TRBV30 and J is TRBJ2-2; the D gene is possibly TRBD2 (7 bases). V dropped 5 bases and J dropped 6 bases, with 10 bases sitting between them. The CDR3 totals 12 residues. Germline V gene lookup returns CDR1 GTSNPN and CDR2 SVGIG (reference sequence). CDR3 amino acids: CAWEGGAGELFF. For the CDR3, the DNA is TGTGCCTGGGAAGGGGGGGCCGGGGAGCTGTTTTTT.

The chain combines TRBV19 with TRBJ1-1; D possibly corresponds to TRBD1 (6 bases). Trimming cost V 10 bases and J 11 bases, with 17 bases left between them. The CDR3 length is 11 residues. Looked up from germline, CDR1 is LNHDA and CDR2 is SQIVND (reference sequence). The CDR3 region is CATWGGRVAFF. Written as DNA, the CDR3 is TGTGCCACCTGGGGGGGCAGGGTGGCTTTCTTT. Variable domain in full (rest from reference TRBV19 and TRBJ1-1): DGGITQSPKYLFRKEGQNVTLSCEQNLNHDAMYWYRQDPGQGLRLIYYSQIVNDFQKGDIAEGYSVSREKKESFPLTVTSAQKNPTAFYLCATWGGRVAFFGQGTRLTVV.